Listed here is a single T cell receptor beta chain. Which antigen it targets is not known. Compared with germline, one end of the junction differs, possibly owing to a read error. This sample was included in a study of cytomegalovirus exposure and HLA in healthy donors (dated by TCRdb to between 2016 and 2019). Background on the whole study: An earlier analysis of roughly 630 of the donors reported approximately 270 Gb of sequence data and around 110 million unique TCR beta sequences from about 200 million T cells. Roughly five DR-DQ haplotypes were handled as single units for association and clustering, since linkage in the cohort was strong. To predict cytomegalovirus infection status, the study combined high-throughput TCR immunosequencing, statistical association of individual TCRs with disease status, and machine learning. To study patterns of TCR occurrence, a later analysis re-analyzed previously published TCR beta repertoires from 666 donors and added high-resolution HLA genotyping. The number of donors typed differed by locus, with about 620-630 for A, B, C, DRB1 and DQB1, roughly 520 for DQA1, about 610 for DPA1, and 472 for DPB1. Rather than using new phenotypic data, the later analysis identified candidate immune exposures from TCR beta sequences and from how often those sequences occurred across donors. Donor age, sex, ethnicity and CMV serostatus were compiled alongside the repertoire data. Among about 400 genotyped donors of the cohort, an average of approximately 240,000 unique TCR beta nucleotide sequences was sequenced per donor, of which about 18% were non-productive. An early release covering 550 to 700 HLA-typed donors comprised 250 to 350 gigabases of sequencing data and around 85 million unique TCR sequences. All discovery cohort repertoires had been generated using a single sequencing platform. The genetic ancestry cluster associated with self-reported Caucasian donors included roughly four fifths of the approximately 430 genotyped donors. Genome-wide SNP genotypes for about 65% of the 666 donors were used in a later genetic analysis, which treated that subset as a discovery cohort. The study was designed to test whether signatures of past pathogen exposure could be identified by cataloging public T cell receptors. In an earlier analysis of 500 to 650 of the donors, high-throughput TCR beta sequencing was used to judge whether each TCR beta V gene segment behaved as functional or pseudogenic. The study used immunosequencing to profile the T cell repertoires of about 670 subjects and linked those repertoires to cytomegalovirus serostatus. In addition to the first cohort of 666 subjects, a separate validation cohort of 120 different subjects was used. HLA typing covered class I and class II loci at four-digit resolution.

Results the study describes overall, beyond this receptor: Cytomegalovirus status was reported to be diagnosed by the classifier with high specificity and sensitivity in both the original and validation cohorts. The only immune exposure information available for the cohort was CMV serostatus. A few of the identified cytomegalovirus-associated TCR beta chains were confirmed in vitro to be specific for cytomegalovirus antigens. A group of highly shared sequence variants was considered likely to be a technical artifact of the sequencing pipeline. The study gave a list of 150 to 200 TCR beta chains associated with cytomegalovirus. Roughly uniform sequencing depth across donors was assumed in presence/absence analyses, although this assumption may not hold. A later genetic analysis associated a missense DCLRE1C variant with V-gene and J-gene trimming of TCR beta chains, and an independent cohort replicated the association. A further reported finding was that TCR beta sequences accurately predicted the HLA-A and HLA-B alleles for most subjects in the first cohort. The authors suggested that the approach could potentially be generalized to other disease states and immunological phenotypes. A later analysis found that HLA-associated TCR beta chains were more clonally expanded and had lower generation probabilities than equally common non-associated chains. Assigning TCR associations to individual alleles was difficult when HLA alleles, especially DR and DQ, strongly co-occurred. In a later analysis, around 15,000 TCR beta sequences were associated with specific HLA alleles at a false discovery rate of 0.05. Across donors, most TCR sequences were observed very rarely, whereas some public TCRs were present in many individuals. Several of the top co-occurrence clusters appeared to be linked to parvovirus B19, influenza, CMV and Epstein-Barr virus, according to a later analysis. A later analysis found that most CMV-associated TCR beta chains appeared HLA-restricted, with HLA associations seemingly driven largely by CMV exposure. Broadly in line with IMGT annotations, most TCR beta V segments showed up in productive rearrangements about 87% or about 30% of the time in an earlier analysis of approximately 640 of the donors. Only TCR beta chains were sequenced in this cohort, and the absence of alpha or paired-chain data limited detectable features. Because counts were too low, approximately 18 rarely observed V segments, including chromosome 9 orphons, were excluded from the earlier analysis of around 640 of the donors. In a later analysis, TCR association rates were found to vary across HLA loci, with the most associated TCRs seen for DRB1 alleles and the fewest for HLA-C alleles. According to a later genetic analysis, donors in an Asian-associated ancestry cluster had fewer N-insertions in productive TCRs than the roughly 700-donor mean. Linkage disequilibrium might explain the correlated functional status among segregating V segments, but an unknown experimental factor could not be ruled out. Because HLA typing was unavailable for some donors at each locus, only the typed subset was used in association tests.

Libraries were built with the immunoSEQ multiplex PCR assay. For the multiplex PCR, a mixture combining 60 forward primers for TCR Vbeta segments and 13 reverse primers for TCR Jbeta segments was used. The CDR3 region of rearranged TCR beta genes was amplified from genomic DNA by a multiplex PCR assay. The Illumina HiSeq System was used to sequence the amplified TCR beta libraries as 87-base-pair reads. On the study's bioinformatics: A later analysis counted about 76 million unique TCR beta chains across the 650 to 800 repertoires, and around 9.9 million of these chains were shared by at least two donors. To remove PCR and sequencing errors, raw reads were error-corrected and collapsed into unique sequences using a nearest-neighbor algorithm that merged closely related sequences. V, D and J gene segments were assigned by aligning CDR3 sequences to IMGT reference sequences. For a sequence to be retained, at least a six-nucleotide match to both a V gene segment and a J gene segment was required. Rearrangements were called productive when the CDR3 lacked stop codons and stayed in frame with V and J; all others were non-productive. CDR3 was defined according to IMGT convention as the region running from the second conserved V-encoded cysteine to the conserved J-encoded phenylalanine. Sequences without an unambiguous match to a single V gene segment were excluded from the earlier analysis of 587 of the donors. In an earlier analysis of approximately 590 of the donors, a V segment was called functional when productive rearrangements were above 56.7%, and segregating when the standard deviation between donors exceeded 5%. A statistical classification framework was built for diagnosing cytomegalovirus status from the catalog of TCR beta chain sequences. In a later analysis, V and J genes were assigned by comparing TCR nucleotide sequences against IMGT/GENE-DB human TR gene sequences. In a later analysis, CDR3 sequences and most-parsimonious VDJ recombination scenarios were assigned using the TCRdist pipeline. In a later analysis, each TCR beta chain was defined by its CDR3 amino acid sequence together with its V-gene family, and reads without a unique V-gene family were excluded. In a later analysis, fewer than 650 highly shared, low-generation-probability nucleotide sequences were removed to address suspected cross-contamination and a sequencing artifact. In a later analysis, a clonal expansion index for each public chain was calculated from normalized within-repertoire ranks of inferred template counts. A later analysis computed generation probabilities with a VDJ recombination model fitted to out-of-frame rearrangements, and checked the results against IGoR. Hypergeometric tests were used in a later analysis to score TCR-TCR, TCR-HLA and TCR-CMV co-occurrence, with a repertoire-size bias correction applied to the TCR pairs. A later analysis estimated false discovery rates by permuting HLA or CMV assignments 20 times. A later analysis grouped co-occurring TCRs with DBSCAN, adding TCRdist sequence similarity when clustering within HLA-allele-positive subsets. Co-occurrence clustering excluded repertoires with fewer than 30,000 or more than 120,000 public chains, plus five with anomalous nucleotide sharing. As stored in TCRdb, this immuneACCESS dataset retains in-frame rearrangements with V and J assigned. A fraction of the clones does not appear; measured against another copy, unresolved V genes explain less than half of the discrepancy, and the remainder lacks a known reason. V and J calls plus clone size are reproduced from that table; the DNA served to infer D and trimming. The sample data list approximately 100,000 clones, and under 85% of these were observed just once. The ten largest account for over 9.5% of the sample.

The cohort consisted of approximately 690 healthy bone marrow donors. All cohort members were sampled while nominally healthy, although unrecorded immune exposures were likely present. The donor was CMV seropositive and was included in the group of 250 to 350 seropositive cohort members. A peripheral blood sample was provided by each donor, and peripheral blood mononuclear cells were used for TCR beta sequencing. The Qiagen DNeasy Blood Extraction Kit was used to extract genomic DNA from the blood cell samples. Sequencing input: PBMCs. The TCR was taken from a man in his forties in good health and CMV-seropositive.

The CDR3 region: CASSLGRLATDTQYF. The nucleotides read TGTGCTAGCAGCTTAGGTCGACTAGCGACAGATACGCAGTATTTT. This chain is built from TRBV7-7 and TRBJ2-3, and 8 bases in between align with TRBD2. CDR1 and CDR2 are drawn from the germline V gene (reference sequence): SSHAT, FNYEAQ. Including the terminal cysteine and phenylalanine, the CDR3 comprises 15 residues. Only the CDR3 portion is preserved as DNA: 45 bases, with reading frame beginning at the first base.